The 15 T cell receptor beta chains listed next were all sequenced from one sample in a study of control samples from healthy donors and cancer patients (dated by TCRdb to 2018 to 2021). Libraries were made using the immunoSEQ multiplex PCR assay. The immuneACCESS repertoire file appears here via TCRdb, limited to in-frame rearrangements. These files lack a portion of the clones; in checked studies, under half of the deficit traces to unresolved V genes, and the cause of the others is not known. Recorded for this sample are about 150,000 clones; about 93% of them occurred a single time. The ten most abundant clones make up roughly 0.7% of the sample. The specimen was blood. These receptors all come from a woman in her twenties or thirties in good health.

About this clone itself: The same CDR3 can be traced to other DNA sequences in this sample. This chain connects TRBV5-1 to TRBJ2-5; the match to TRBD1 covers 7 bases. V was clipped by 0 bases and J by 5 bases; unmatched bases: 1. Germline V CDR1 and CDR2: SGHRS, YFSETQ. The CDR3 contains 13 residues. The CDR3: CASSLEGAETQYF. The DNA for the CDR3 is TGCGCCAGCAGCTTGGAGGGGGCGGAGACCCAGTACTTC. Full variable domain (missing parts from reference TRBV5-1 and TRBJ2-5): KAGVTQTPRYLIKTRGQQVTLSCSPISGHRSVSWYQQTPGQGLQFLFEYFSETQRNKGNFPGRFSGRQFSNSRSEMNVSTLELGDSALYLCASSLEGAETQYFGPGTRLLVL.

V gene TRBV11-2 combines with J gene TRBJ2-1; the D is unclear. Trimming stripped 2 bases from V and 8 bases from J, with 10 bases between. The CDR3 consists of 13 residues. Per germline, CDR1 SGHAT and CDR2 FQNNGV. CDR3 loop: CASSLTASDEQFF. CDR3 nucleotide sequence: TGTGCCAGCAGCTTAACAGCGAGCGATGAGCAGTTCTTC.

The chain is built from TRBV20-1 and TRBJ1-5, with unresolved D. Germline V lookup: CDR1 DFQATT, CDR2 SNEGSKA (reference sequence). V was clipped by 3 bases and J by 4 bases, with 10 bases between them. The CDR3 runs to 13 residues. In DNA form, the CDR3 reads TGCAGTGCTAGTGGTCCGTTTAATCAGCCCCAGCATTTT. Amino acids: CSASGPFNQPQHF.

The chain uses TRBV7-8 and TRBJ1-5; D remains ambiguous. Germline V CDR1 and CDR2: SGHVS, FQNEAQ. The CDR3 loop spans 16 amino acids. V lost 6 bases and J lost 7, with 22 bases in between. CDR3 bases: TGTGCCAGCAGTTTAACCCCCCCAGGTACAAAACAGCCCCAGCATTTT. The encoded protein is CASSLTPPGTKQPQHF.

The chain links TRBV9 to TRBJ2-2; 12 positions agree with TRBD1. The J segment lost 4 bases and the V segment lost 4 bases, leaving 5 bases of the junction unmatched. Germline loops: CDR1 SGDLS, CDR2 YYNGEE. The CDR3 contains 16 residues. The CDR3 DNA is TGTGCCAGCAGCTCTGGGACAGGGGGCAGCACCGGGGAGCTGTTTTTT. Its translation is CASSSGTGGSTGELFF.

V is TRBV5-6 and J is TRBJ1-5; 9 bases are shared with TRBD1. CDR1 is SGHDT and CDR2 is YYEEEE in the germline V gene. The J segment lost 3 bases and the V segment lost 3 bases, leaving 10 bases of the junction unmatched. This CDR3 has 17 residues. The CDR3 DNA reads as TGTGCCAGCAGCTCCTCCGGGACAGGGCCCTTCAATCAGCCCCAGCATTTT. It specifies CASSSSGTGPFNQPQHF. Based on the CDR3 plus reference TRBV5-6 and TRBJ1-5, the full variable domain is DAGVTQSPTHLIKTRGQQVTLRCSPKSGHDTVSWYQQALGQGPQFIFQYYEEEERQRGNFPDRFSGHQFPNYSSELNVNALLLGDSALYLCASSSSGTGPFNQPQHFGDGTRLSIL.

The chain has TRBV7-3 and TRBJ2-3; TRBD1 aligns across 10 bases. The germline gives CDR1 SGHTA, CDR2 FQGTGA. V was clipped by 4 bases and J by 3 bases; unmatched bases: 7. This CDR3 has 16 amino acids. CDR3 region: CASSSSRGQGTDTQYF. The CDR3 nucleotides are TGTGCCAGCAGCTCTTCGAGGGGACAGGGGACAGATACGCAGTATTTT.

The genes are TRBV9 and TRBJ1-4; 9 nucleotides match TRBD1. With 2 bases clipped from V and 5 bases from J, the junction kept 1 base outside the gene matches. The CDR3 sequence is 14 residues long. Germline loops: CDR1 SGDLS, CDR2 YYNGEE. The CDR3 region has the DNA TGTGCCAGCAGCGTCACAGGGGGCAATGAAAAACTGTTTTTT. This translates into CASSVTGGNEKLFF.

V and J are TRBV12-3 or TRBV12-4 and TRBJ1-2, with D maybe TRBD1 (6 bases). The V and J ends lost 6 bases and 6 bases respectively, with 14 bases between them. CDR3 size: 13 residues. CDR3 in amino acids: CASSEGRGHGYTF. The CDR3 nucleotides are TGTGCCAGCAGCGAGGGCAGGGGACATGGCTACACCTTC.

The CDR3 region has the DNA TGTGCCAGCAGCTTAACTGCGGGCCGAAACACCGGGGAGCTGTTTTTT. It specifies CASSLTAGRNTGELFF. The V and J genes are TRBV7-3 and TRBJ2-2; possible D gene TRBD2, 5 bases. V dropped 0 bases and J dropped 2 bases, with 10 bases sitting between them. The CDR3 loop spans 16 amino acids. The germline V gene encodes CDR1 SGHTA and CDR2 FQGTGA.

DNA for the CDR3: TGTGCCAGCAGCCCAAGACTTGAAAAACTGTTTTTT. Translating gives CASSPRLEKLFF. The chain couples TRBV7-4 to TRBJ1-4; D is unresolved. The germline gives CDR1 SGHVT, CDR2 SQSDAQ. Trimming removed 5 bases at V and 7 bases at J, with 8 bases between. The length of the CDR3 is 12 residues.

This chain joins TRBV6-4 and TRBJ1-5; D uncertain. V dropped 5 bases and J dropped 5 bases, with 10 bases sitting between them. The CDR3 extends over 13 amino acids. Germline V gene sequence: CDR1 MRHNA, CDR2 SNTAGT. This chain's CDR3 is CASSQSAHQPQHF. CDR3 sequence (DNA): TGTGCCAGCAGTCAGAGCGCCCATCAGCCCCAGCATTTT.

The sample holds one count of this clone. The chain combines TRBV12-3 or TRBV12-4 with TRBJ2-7; D ambiguous. Trimming shortened V by 3 bases and J by 0 bases, and 6 bases separated the two germline ends. The CDR3 sequence is 13 residues long. For the CDR3, the DNA is TGTGCCAGCAGTTTGGAGTTCTCCTACGAGCAGTACTTC. It encodes CASSLEFSYEQYF.

The chain is built from TRBV7-3 and TRBJ2-3, with no clear D. Trimming took off 3 bases at V and 3 bases at J, with 13 bases between the two ends. This CDR3 has 15 residues. The V gene's germline CDR1 is SGHTA and CDR2 FQGTGA. Here the CDR3 DNA reads TGTGCCAGCAGCTTTTCTAGACTTGAAACAGATACGCAGTATTTT. Its translation: CASSFSRLETDTQYF.

The V gene is TRBV7-2, the J gene TRBJ1-1; D not resolved. The CDR3 consists of 14 residues. Germline assignment: CDR1 SGHTA and CDR2 FQGNSA. V lost 2 bases and J 1 base, leaving 8 bases between the germline ends. CDR3 sequence: CASSLNPGNTEAFF. DNA for the CDR3: TGTGCCAGCAGCTTAAATCCAGGGAACACTGAAGCTTTCTTT.